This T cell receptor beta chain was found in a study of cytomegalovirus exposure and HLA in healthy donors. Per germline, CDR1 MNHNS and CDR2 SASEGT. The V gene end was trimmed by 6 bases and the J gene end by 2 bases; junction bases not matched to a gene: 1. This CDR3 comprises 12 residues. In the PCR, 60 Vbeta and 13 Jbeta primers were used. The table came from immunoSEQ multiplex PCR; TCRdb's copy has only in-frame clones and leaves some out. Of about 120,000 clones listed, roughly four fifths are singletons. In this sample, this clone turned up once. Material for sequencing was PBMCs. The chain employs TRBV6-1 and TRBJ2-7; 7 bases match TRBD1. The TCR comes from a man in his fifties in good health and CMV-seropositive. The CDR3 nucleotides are TGTGCCAGCAGGGACAGGCCCTACGAGCAGTACTTC. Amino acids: CASRDRPYEQYF.